What follows are 7 T cell receptor beta chains derived from one specimen sequenced in a study of cytomegalovirus exposure and HLA in healthy donors (dated by TCRdb to the late 2010s). The library was produced with the immunoSEQ multiplex PCR assay. For the multiplex PCR, a mixture combining 60 forward primers for TCR Vbeta segments and 13 reverse primers for TCR Jbeta segments was used. The clones in this table, taken by TCRdb from immuneACCESS, are in-frame only. Not every clone is retained; where verified, under half of the shortfall comes from an unresolved V gene, and the cause of the rest is unknown. This sample gives about 160,000 clones in total; 75% to 90% of them show up just once. 0.95% to 1.5% of the sample is held by the ten biggest clonotypes. The source material was PBMCs. All receptors come from a boy between 2 and 10 years old in good health and CMV-seronegative.

This chain connects TRBV7-8 to TRBJ1-4, with D possibly TRBD1 on 5 matching bases. Germline V gives CDR1 SGHVS, CDR2 FQNEAQ. The CDR3 length is 12 residues. V shed 5 bases and J shed 8 bases, with 9 bases lying between them. CDR3 loop: CASSKEGEKLFF. The CDR3 DNA reads TGTGCCAGCAGCAAGGAGGGGGAAAAACTGTTTTTT.

The genes are TRBV29-1 and TRBJ2-1; maybe TRBD1 (5 bases). The CDR3 contains 14 residues. Germline V gives CDR1 SQVTM, CDR2 ANQGSEA. V lost 7 bases, J lost 5 bases, and 18 bases lay in between. CDR3 nucleotide sequence: TGCAGCGCCACTCAGGGCCCGAGGAACAATGAGCAGTTCTTC. It encodes CSATQGPRNNEQFF.

The chain couples TRBV5-1 to TRBJ1-2, with 8 bases matching TRBD1. Germline trimming cut 4 bases from V and 1 base from J; bases unmatched to any gene: 6. This CDR3 contains 15 residues. The germline V gene has CDR1 SGHRS and CDR2 YFSETQ. The chain's CDR3 is CASSEWTGSNYGYTF. The CDR3 bases are TGCGCCAGCAGCGAATGGACAGGGAGTAACTATGGCTACACCTTC.

The CDR3 sequence is CATSLFRRHTEAFF. DNA of the CDR3: TGTGCCACCAGCCTTTTCAGGCGCCACACTGAAGCTTTCTTT. V usage is TRBV15 and J usage is TRBJ1-1; D call uncertain. Germline V gene sequence: CDR1 LNHNV, CDR2 YYDKDF (reference sequence). This CDR3 has 14 amino acids. Trimming cost V 5 bases and J 3 bases, with 13 bases left between them.

The CDR3 sequence: CASSIQRGIGYNEQFF. The CDR3 nucleotides read TGCGCCAGCAGCATCCAGCGGGGGATTGGCTACAATGAGCAGTTCTTC. The chain joins TRBV5-1 to TRBJ2-1, with 8 nucleotides matching TRBD2. With V trimmed by 4 bases and J by 3 bases, 9 bases remained unmatched. The CDR3 runs to 16 residues. Germline loops: CDR1 SGHRS, CDR2 YFSETQ.

V and J are TRBV7-2 and TRBJ1-2; 7 nucleotides line up with TRBD1. Germline V lookup: CDR1 SGHTA, CDR2 FQGNSA. This CDR3 contains 15 residues. J lost 5 bases, V lost 5 bases, and 11 bases had no gene match. The chain's CDR3 is CASSPRQGGIYGYTF. CDR3 DNA: TGTGCCAGCAGCCCCCGACAGGGAGGAATATATGGCTACACCTTC.

The chain recombines TRBV4-3 with TRBJ1-1; D unresolved. Trimming took off 1 base at V and 1 base at J, with 7 bases between the two ends. The CDR3 is 14 residues long. Germline V gene data show CDR1 as LGHNA and CDR2 as YSLEER. The CDR3 coding sequence is TGCGCCAGCAGCCAAGGAGCAGGGAACACTGAAGCTTTCTTT. Protein product: CASSQGAGNTEAFF.